This record concerns one T cell receptor beta chain sequence. Study processing details: Amplification with reference gene primers provided the estimates of nucleated cell counts. Generated by immunoSEQ multiplex PCR, the TCRdb table keeps only in-frame clones and is missing some. Clone size and V and J calls were adopted from that table, with D and trimming inferred from the DNA. The data contain just over 650,000 clones, over 80% of them singletons. The sample is drawn from a study of blood T cell repertoires in COVID-19. Overall study context: The study drew acute and convalescent COVID-19 samples from the United States, Italy and Spain. PBMCs, B-cell-depleted T cells, or T cells were the source of the cDNA or gDNA that made up the material.

The sample taken for sequencing was peripheral blood. The sequence derives from a woman aged 18-35 years with acute or convalescent COVID-19.

The CDR3 coding sequence is TGTGCCACCACTGGGGCAGGGGGTCTAGGTGGGAATGAGCAGTTCTTC. Amino acid sequence: CATTGAGGLGGNEQFF. V and J are TRBV25-1 and TRBJ2-1, with 7 nucleotides matching TRBD1. Germline loops: CDR1 MGHDK, CDR2 SYGVNS. The CDR3 is 16 residues long. Trimming removed 10 bases from V and 7 bases from J; junction bases left unmatched: 19. Full variable domain (outside the CDR3, taken from reference TRBV25-1 and TRBJ2-1): EADIYQTPRYLVIGTGKKITLECSQTMGHDKMYWYQQDPGMELHLIHYSYGVNSTEKGDLSSESTVSRIRTEHFPLTLESARPSHTSQYLCATTGAGGLGGNEQFFGPGTRLTVL.